The following is a T cell receptor beta chain sequence with its context. The CDR3 consists of 15 residues. Looked up from germline, CDR1 is LNHDA and CDR2 is SQIVND (reference sequence). V lost 7 bases to trimming and J lost 2 bases; unmatched junction nucleotides: 7. The source of the sample is a study of blood T cell repertoires in COVID-19. Whole-study context: COVID-19 samples collected from the United States, Italy and Spain covered acute and convalescent phases.

Profiling relied on immunoSEQ multiplex PCR, and the TCRdb table lists in-frame clones only, not all of them. The sample contains around 300,000 clones, approximately 91% of which appear only once. The source is a man aged 50-59 years with acute or convalescent COVID-19. The sequenced material came from peripheral blood. The chain couples TRBV19 to TRBJ1-5, with TRBD1 matching over 8 bases. The CDR3: CASTSTGGGNQPQHF. Written as DNA, the CDR3 is TGTGCCAGTACCTCAACAGGGGGGGGCAATCAGCCCCAGCATTTT.